This passage covers 12 T cell receptor beta chains from one sample sequenced in a study of human T cells and chemical hapten exposure (dated by TCRdb to 2020 to 2022). The time point tag for this specimen amounts to: patch test 2, 6 weeks after DPC sensitization. Reading the label with the study, this specimen's treatment or condition is: therapeutic diphenylcyclopropenone sensitization with weekly scalp DPC. Receptors were amplified or captured by RACE. Sequencing instrument: NextSeq 500. The public reads were run again by TCRdb, first through fastp at Q25 and then through MiXCR, and only productive beta chains were kept. Each entry merges the rows of one CDR3 protein and shows their most common DNA and genes. This sample gives some 96,000 distinct CDR3 sequences in total; about 9% of them show up just once. Just over 2% of the sample is held by the ten biggest clonotypes. The sequencing here drew on whole blood, taken in connection with sensitization to the hapten diphenylcyclopropenone (DPC). The source is a woman in her forties with alopecia areata. Some clones in this sample may be carry-over from other donors' samples.

The sample holds a few counts of this clonotype. This chain uses TRBV7-9 with TRBJ2-7, with D perhaps matching TRBD2 (5 bases). The CDR3 extends over 13 amino acids. V was clipped by 10 bases and J by 3 bases, with 16 bases between them. Germline V CDR1 and CDR2: SEHNR, FQNEAQ (reference sequence). This chain's CDR3 is CATCSELDYEQYF. The CDR3 nucleotides read TGTGCCACCTGCAGCGAACTAGACTACGAGCAGTACTTC.

The gene calls are TRBV11-2 and TRBJ2-7; TRBD1 aligns across 7 bases. Per germline, CDR1 SGHAT and CDR2 FQNNGV. V lost 5 bases, J lost 2 bases, and 9 bases stayed unmatched. There are 15 residues in the CDR3. DNA for the CDR3: TGTGCCAGCAGCAAGACAGGGAAGGTGACCTACGAGCAGTACTTC. Protein: CASSKTGKVTYEQYF.

The J gene is TRBJ2-3, the V gene TRBV2, with D possibly TRBD1 on 6 matching bases. With 7 bases removed from V and 1 base from J, the gap between germline ends came to 6 bases. CDR1 and CDR2 (germline): SNHLY, FYNNEI. This CDR3 spans 12 amino acids. The CDR3 protein is CASTGGTDTQYF. In DNA form, the CDR3 reads TGTGCCAGCACAGGGGGCACAGATACGCAGTATTTT.

The chain carries TRBV28 and TRBJ1-1; D uncertain. V lost 2 bases and J lost 4, with 8 bases in between. CDR1 and CDR2 (germline): MDHEN, SYDVKM. The CDR3 has 13 amino acids. The CDR3 DNA reads TGTGCCAGCAGTTTACGGGCGCTCACTGAAGCTTTCTTT. Protein: CASSLRALTEAFF.

This clonotype was counted ten times or more. The rearrangement links TRBV7-3 to TRBJ2-1, with 13 nucleotides matching TRBD2. Trimming at V came to 5 bases and at J to 5 bases, leaving 6 bases not matched to a gene. Germline CDR1 SGHTA, CDR2 FQGTGA. The CDR3 length is 16 residues. The CDR3 loop is CASSTGTSGDNNEQFF. DNA for the CDR3: TGTGCCAGCAGCACCGGGACTAGCGGGGACAACAATGAGCAGTTCTTC. The full variable domain, with the rest looked up from reference TRBV7-3 and TRBJ2-1, is GAGVSQTPSNKVTEKGKYVELRCDPISGHTALYWYRQSLGQGPEFLIYFQGTGAADDSGLPNDRFFAVRPEGSVSTLKIQRTERGDSAVYLCASSTGTSGDNNEQFFGPGTRLTVL.

The chain joins TRBV24-1 to TRBJ2-5; no firm D call. Germline V gene data show CDR1 as KGHDR and CDR2 as SFDVKD. Trimming took off 4 bases at V and 1 base at J, with 9 bases between the two ends. The length of the CDR3 is 14 residues. The CDR3 loop reads CATSDPHFQETQYF. The DNA for the CDR3 is TGTGCCACCAGTGACCCCCACTTCCAAGAGACCCAGTACTTC.

This clonotype was seen a few times. This may be a read error: a much more frequent sequence differs by one nucleotide. In nucleotides, the CDR3 is TGTGCCAACCAACGGGGGGCTGAAGCTTTCTTT. It encodes CANQRGAEAFF. The rearrangement uses TRBV27 and TRBJ1-1, with D perhaps matching TRBD1 (5 bases). This CDR3 spans 11 amino acids. Germline loops: CDR1 MNHEY, CDR2 SMNVEV (reference sequence). Trimming shortened V by 10 bases and J by 6 bases, and 12 bases separated the two germline ends.

The J gene is TRBJ2-7, the V gene TRBV5-1; D is undetermined. The CDR3 is 14 amino acids. The germline gives CDR1 SGHRS, CDR2 YFSETQ. V was trimmed by 3 bases and J by 7 bases, leaving 17 bases between them. The CDR3 sequence is CASSSERPGGEQYF. CDR3 bases: TGCGCCAGCAGCTCCGAACGGCCCGGTGGGGAGCAGTACTTC.

V and J are TRBV7-2 and TRBJ2-3; tentatively, D is TRBD2 (6 bases). V lost 2 bases and J lost 6, with 12 bases in between. The CDR3 is made up of 14 amino acids. CDR1 SGHTA and CDR2 FQGNSA come from the germline V gene. The CDR3 spells CASSLTSLDDTQYF. The DNA for the CDR3 is TGTGCCAGCAGCTTAACTAGCCTCGACGATACGCAGTATTTT.

In its sample, this clonotype was seen many times. The rearrangement joins TRBV28 to TRBJ2-7; perhaps TRBD1 as D (6 bases). This CDR3 region has 15 residues. Looked up from germline, CDR1 is MDHEN and CDR2 is SYDVKM. V lost 4 bases and J 6 bases, leaving 19 bases between the germline ends. DNA for the CDR3: TGTGCCAGCAGTTCGTCGCCAGGGGTAGGGGTCGAGCAGTACTTC. Residues: CASSSSPGVGVEQYF.

The chain joins TRBV12-3 or TRBV12-4 to TRBJ2-3, with TRBD2 identical over 7 bases. This CDR3 contains 14 residues. Unmatched junction bases numbered 5, after V lost 6 bases and J lost 2 bases. DNA of the CDR3: TGTGCCAGCAGGGCTAGCGGTATCACAGATACGCAGTATTTT. It yields the protein CASRASGITDTQYF.

With regard to this clonotype: A junction boundary mismatches the germline segment, possibly from a read error. The V call is TRBV29-1, the J call TRBJ1-1, with a tentative D call TRBD1 (6 bases). The CDR3 loop spans 12 amino acids. Germline values: CDR1 SQVTM, CDR2 ANQGSEA. This chain's CDR3 is CTGTAMNTEAFF. For the CDR3, the DNA is TGTACAGGGACGGCAATGAACACTGAAGCTTTCTTT.